A selection of T cell receptor beta chains follows, all from one sample in a study of neurological immune-mediated disorders. TCRdb processed the 5' RACE reads anew with MiXCR; each CDR3 protein has one entry. There are around 13,000 distinct CDR3 sequences in the sample; less than 7.5% occur only once, and approximately 25% lies in the top ten. Source material: CD8+ T cells from blood. All receptors come from a middle-aged woman in good health. Both conserved end residues are part of each CDR3. A D gene is named only where the DNA matches it firmly. Expanded clones get a size class; other rows say once, few or many, or leave the size out.

V gene: TRBV15
J gene: TRBJ1-1
clone size: many
D gene: TRBD1
CDR3 DNA: TGTGCCACCAGCGTAACAGGGGCCTTAGAAGCTTTCTTT
CDR3 protein: CATSVTGALEAFF

V gene: TRBV28
J gene: TRBJ2-7
clone size: many
D gene: NA
CDR3 DNA: TGTGCCAGCTTATTGGGGGGGCCCCCCTACGAGCAGTACTTC
CDR3 protein: CASLLGGPPYEQYF

V gene: TRBV7-9
J gene: TRBJ2-7
clone size: many
D gene: NA
CDR3 DNA: TGTGCCAGCAGCCACGGCGGCGAGCAGTACTTC
CDR3 protein: CASSHGGEQYF

V gene: TRBV6-5
J gene: TRBJ1-2
clone size: many
D gene: NA
CDR3 DNA: TGTGCCAGCAGTCCGGACAACTATGGCTACACCTTC
CDR3 protein: CASSPDNYGYTF

V gene: TRBV29-1
J gene: TRBJ2-1
clone size: many
D gene: NA
CDR3 DNA: TGCAGCGTTGTAAGGACAAGGTACAATGAGCAGTTCTTC
CDR3 protein: CSVVRTRYNEQFF

V gene: TRBV3-1
J gene: TRBJ1-2
clone size: many
D gene: NA
CDR3 DNA: TGTGCCAGCTCGCAGGCCCGTTACAGGGATGGCTACACCTTC
CDR3 protein: CASSQARYRDGYTF

V gene: TRBV9
J gene: TRBJ2-1
clone size: many
D gene: NA
CDR3 DNA: TGTGCCAGCAGCCCTCGGATTCAGACCTACAATGAGCAGTTCTTC
CDR3 protein: CASSPRIQTYNEQFF

V gene: TRBV5-1
J gene: TRBJ1-2
clone size: many
D gene: NA
CDR3 DNA: TGCGCCAGCAGCTTGTTCAACGGGGGAGCCCCCCACTCCTACACCTTC
CDR3 protein: CASSLFNGGAPHSYTF

V gene: TRBV28
J gene: TRBJ2-7
clone size: many
D gene: NA
CDR3 DNA: TGTGCCAGCAGTCCAGGGACGGGGCAGTACTTC
CDR3 protein: CASSPGTGQYF

V gene: TRBV9
J gene: TRBJ2-1
clone size: many
D gene: TRBD2
CDR3 DNA: TGTGCCAGCAGCGGACTAGCGGTCAATGAGCAGTTCTTC
CDR3 protein: CASSGLAVNEQFF

V gene: TRBV2
J gene: TRBJ2-7
clone size: few
D gene: NA
CDR3 DNA: TGTGCCAGCAGCGGGACGGGGGAGCAGGACTTC
CDR3 protein: CASSGTGEQDF

V gene: TRBV12-3/TRBV12-4
J gene: TRBJ1-1
clone size: many
D gene: NA
CDR3 DNA: TGTGCCAGCAGTTTCGGGATCACTGAAGCTTTCTTT
CDR3 protein: CASSFGITEAFF

V gene: TRBV7-9
J gene: TRBJ2-2
clone size: many
D gene: NA
CDR3 DNA: TGTGCCAGCAGCTCCAGGAACACCGGGGAGCTGTTTTTT
CDR3 protein: CASSSRNTGELFF

V gene: TRBV12-3/TRBV12-4
J gene: TRBJ2-7
clone size: many
D gene: NA
CDR3 DNA: TGTGCCAGCAGTTTCCAGGTCAGGGAGCAGTACTTC
CDR3 protein: CASSFQVREQYF

V gene: TRBV5-1
J gene: TRBJ2-5
clone size: many
D gene: NA
CDR3 DNA: TGCGCCAGCAGCCCCCCTGGCCCCGGAGAGACCCAGTACTTC
CDR3 protein: CASSPPGPGETQYF

V gene: TRBV7-9
J gene: TRBJ2-2
clone size: medium-sized
D gene: NA
CDR3 DNA: TGTGCCAGCAGCTTTAGGCCCGGGGAGCTGTTTTTT
CDR3 protein: CASSFRPGELFF

V gene: TRBV13
J gene: TRBJ2-3
clone size: many
D gene: NA
CDR3 DNA: TGTGCCAGCAGCCTGAGACGGGCAGATACGCAGTATTTT
CDR3 protein: CASSLRRADTQYF

V gene: TRBV20-1
J gene: TRBJ2-1
clone size: many
D gene: TRBD1
CDR3 DNA: TGCAGTGCTAGGGGGACGTGGGACAGGGGACCCTACAATGAGCAGTTCTTC
CDR3 protein: CSARGTWDRGPYNEQFF

V gene: TRBV6-6
J gene: TRBJ2-2
clone size: many
D gene: NA
CDR3 DNA: TGTGCCAGCAGCCTTAGAAAGGAGGACGGGGAGCTGTTTTTT
CDR3 protein: CASSLRKEDGELFF

V gene: TRBV20-1
J gene: TRBJ2-1
clone size: many
D gene: NA
CDR3 DNA: TGCAGTGCGAAGATCCTAGCTTCCCCTAGCAATGAGCAGTTCTTC
CDR3 protein: CSAKILASPSNEQFF

V gene: TRBV9
J gene: TRBJ2-7
clone size: many
D gene: NA
CDR3 DNA: TGTGCCAGCAGCGTAGATGGAGGGGAGCAGTACTTC
CDR3 protein: CASSVDGGEQYF

V gene: TRBV4-1
J gene: TRBJ1-4
clone size: many
D gene: NA
CDR3 DNA: TGCGCCAGCAGCCAGCCCGGGACGGCCCGGAGAAATGAAAAACTGTTTTTT
CDR3 protein: CASSQPGTARRNEKLFF

V gene: TRBV7-2
J gene: TRBJ2-1
clone size: many
D gene: NA
CDR3 DNA: TGTGCCAGCACCCCACCGGGGCTTGGTGAGCAGTTCTTC
CDR3 protein: CASTPPGLGEQFF

V gene: TRBV20-1
J gene: TRBJ2-7
clone size: many
D gene: NA
CDR3 DNA: TGCAGTGCTCAACTTCCGGGACCCCGAGGTCCCTACGAGCAGTACTTC
CDR3 protein: CSAQLPGPRGPYEQYF

V gene: TRBV4-1
J gene: TRBJ1-4
clone size: many
D gene: NA
CDR3 DNA: TGCGCCAGCAGCCCCTCGGGGCAGCTTAATGAAAAACTGTTTTTT
CDR3 protein: CASSPSGQLNEKLFF

V gene: TRBV9
J gene: TRBJ2-7
clone size: many
D gene: NA
CDR3 DNA: TGTGCCAGCAGCGTCGGAAACAGGGAGTACGAGCAGTACTTC
CDR3 protein: CASSVGNREYEQYF

V gene: TRBV15
J gene: TRBJ2-1
clone size: many
D gene: NA
CDR3 DNA: TGTGCCACCAGCCCCCGGGGGCGGAATGAGCAGTTCTTC
CDR3 protein: CATSPRGRNEQFF

V gene: TRBV12-3/TRBV12-4
J gene: TRBJ2-1
clone size: many
D gene: NA
CDR3 DNA: TGTGCCAGCAGCCGATATGGTGGATGGCCCAATGAGCAGTTCTTC
CDR3 protein: CASSRYGGWPNEQFF

V gene: TRBV28
J gene: TRBJ1-1
clone size: many
D gene: NA
CDR3 DNA: TGTGCCAGCAGCCTAAGCAGGGCGAACACTGAAGCTTTCTTT
CDR3 protein: CASSLSRANTEAFF

V gene: TRBV6-2/TRBV6-3
J gene: TRBJ2-1
clone size: medium-sized
D gene: NA
CDR3 DNA: TGTGCCAGCAGTTTAGGTAATGAGCAGTTCTTC
CDR3 protein: CASSLGNEQFF

V gene: TRBV29-1
J gene: TRBJ2-1
clone size: many
D gene: NA
CDR3 DNA: TGCAGCGTTGAGGAGGGCACGTCCGGATGGTCCTACAATGAGCAGTTCTTC
CDR3 protein: CSVEEGTSGWSYNEQFF

V gene: TRBV12-3/TRBV12-4
J gene: TRBJ2-1
clone size: many
D gene: NA
CDR3 DNA: TGTGCCAGCAGTTTAGCGGGAGGCGATGAGCAGTTCTTC
CDR3 protein: CASSLAGGDEQFF

V gene: TRBV5-6
J gene: TRBJ2-2
clone size: many
D gene: NA
CDR3 DNA: TGTGCCAGCAGCTGGGACAAGAACACCGGGGAGCTGTTTTTT
CDR3 protein: CASSWDKNTGELFF

V gene: TRBV29-1
J gene: TRBJ2-5
clone size: many
D gene: NA
CDR3 DNA: TGCAGCGTTCCCCTAGGGGTCGGAGAGACCCAGTACTTC
CDR3 protein: CSVPLGVGETQYF

V gene: TRBV27
J gene: TRBJ2-7
clone size: many
D gene: TRBD1
CDR3 DNA: TGTGCCAGCAGTCCTCGGACAGGGTCTTTCCGGGAGCAGTACTTC
CDR3 protein: CASSPRTGSFREQYF

V gene: TRBV12-3/TRBV12-4
J gene: TRBJ2-6
clone size: many
D gene: NA
CDR3 DNA: TGTGCCAGCAGTTACGGGGCCAACGTCCTGACTTTC
CDR3 protein: CASSYGANVLTF

V gene: TRBV20-1
J gene: TRBJ2-3
clone size: NA
D gene: TRBD1
CDR3 DNA: TGCAGTGCCGAGGACAGGTCTAGCACAGATACGCAGTATTTT
CDR3 protein: CSAEDRSSTDTQYF

V gene: TRBV12-3/TRBV12-4
J gene: TRBJ2-3
clone size: many
D gene: NA
CDR3 DNA: TGTGCCAGCAGTCCCTGGTCCGGAACCTACACAGATACGCAGTATTTT
CDR3 protein: CASSPWSGTYTDTQYF

V gene: TRBV11-2
J gene: TRBJ2-3
clone size: many
D gene: NA
CDR3 DNA: TGTGCCAGCAGCTTAGATTTCACAGATACGCAGTATTTT
CDR3 protein: CASSLDFTDTQYF

V gene: TRBV27
J gene: TRBJ2-7
clone size: many
D gene: NA
CDR3 DNA: TGTGCCACTGGACCCTTCACGATGGAGCAGTACTTC
CDR3 protein: CATGPFTMEQYF

V gene: TRBV7-2
J gene: TRBJ2-5
clone size: many
D gene: TRBD2
CDR3 DNA: TGTGCCAGCAGCCCCCACCTAGCGGCGTACCAAGAGACCCAGTACTTC
CDR3 protein: CASSPHLAAYQETQYF

V gene: TRBV28
J gene: TRBJ2-7
clone size: many
D gene: TRBD2
CDR3 DNA: TGTGCCAGCAGCCCCCTGGGACTAGCGGGAGACGAGCAGTACTTC
CDR3 protein: CASSPLGLAGDEQYF

V gene: TRBV5-1
J gene: TRBJ2-7
clone size: many
D gene: TRBD1
CDR3 DNA: TGCGCCAGCAGCTCTCATCCGGGACAGGGAGCCTACGAGCAGTACTTC
CDR3 protein: CASSSHPGQGAYEQYF

V gene: TRBV14
J gene: TRBJ1-1
clone size: many
D gene: TRBD1
CDR3 DNA: TGTGCCAGCAGCCCTCTCTTCGGACAGGGAGGCACTGAAGCTTTCTTT
CDR3 protein: CASSPLFGQGGTEAFF

V gene: TRBV27
J gene: TRBJ2-7
clone size: many
D gene: NA
CDR3 DNA: TGTGCCAGCAGTTCCAGACCGCCCACAGAGTGGCCCTCCTACGAGCAGTACTTC
CDR3 protein: CASSSRPPTEWPSYEQYF

V gene: TRBV20-1
J gene: TRBJ2-2
clone size: many
D gene: NA
CDR3 DNA: TGCAGTGCTAGAGATGGGGACACGGGGGAAAGCACCGGGGAGCTGTTTTTT
CDR3 protein: CSARDGDTGESTGELFF

V gene: TRBV5-5
J gene: TRBJ1-2
clone size: many
D gene: NA
CDR3 DNA: TGTGCCAGCAGCTTGAGGGCAGAGGACAACTATGGCTACACCTTC
CDR3 protein: CASSLRAEDNYGYTF

V gene: TRBV27
J gene: TRBJ2-1
clone size: many
D gene: NA
CDR3 DNA: TGTGCCAGCAGGAATATCCTCCTCTCCTACAATGAGCAGTTCTTC
CDR3 protein: CASRNILLSYNEQFF

V gene: TRBV5-1
J gene: TRBJ1-4
clone size: many
D gene: TRBD1
CDR3 DNA: TGCGCCAGCAGCCGTAAATTACACCCTCAAAACAGGGGAGAAAAACTGTTTTTT
CDR3 protein: CASSRKLHPQNRGEKLFF

V gene: TRBV24-1
J gene: TRBJ1-1
clone size: many
D gene: NA
CDR3 DNA: TGTGCCACCAGTGATTCCAGGGTTCGGGCTTTCTTT
CDR3 protein: CATSDSRVRAFF

V gene: TRBV25-1
J gene: TRBJ1-1
clone size: NA
D gene: NA
CDR3 DNA: TGTGCCAGCATGGGGGGTGAGGGCACTGAAGCTTTCTTT
CDR3 protein: CASMGGEGTEAFF

V gene: TRBV3-1
J gene: TRBJ2-7
clone size: large
D gene: NA
CDR3 DNA: TGTGCCAGCAGCCAGACAGAATACTACGAGCAGTACTTC
CDR3 protein: CASSQTEYYEQYF

V gene: TRBV6-4
J gene: TRBJ2-2
clone size: many
D gene: NA
CDR3 DNA: TGTGCCAGCAGTGAGAAGAACACCGGGGAGCTGTTTTTT
CDR3 protein: CASSEKNTGELFF

V gene: TRBV20-1
J gene: TRBJ2-5
clone size: many
D gene: TRBD2
CDR3 DNA: TGCAGTGCTAGTTCCCTAGCGGGGGGGATCGAAGAGACCCAGTACTTC
CDR3 protein: CSASSLAGGIEETQYF